The table lists the clone carrying this T cell receptor beta chain with a few counts. CDR3 size: 15 residues. V was clipped by 2 bases and J by 5 bases; unmatched bases: 6. Looked up from germline, CDR1 is SGHAT and CDR2 is FQNNGV. The data were obtained in a study of CD8 T cells in Susac syndrome. RNA in amounts of about 0.5 to 1 ug was reverse transcribed with random hexamers. TCRdb passed the immunoSEQ multiplex PCR reads through MiXCR, listing each CDR3 protein once. The table includes some 140,000 distinct CDR3 sequences, roughly 80% detected once. The sample comprised CD8+ T cells from PBMCs. This chain links TRBV11-2 with TRBJ2-4; 7 bases map to TRBD2. This TCR was recovered from a human donor with multiple sclerosis. The CDR3 sequence: CASSLSPAGQNIQYF. The CDR3 nucleotides read TGTGCCAGCAGCTTAAGTCCAGCGGGACAAAACATTCAGTACTTC. Full variable domain (rest looked up from reference TRBV11-2 and TRBJ2-4): EAGVAQSPRYKIIEKRQSVAFWCNPISGHATLYWYQQILGQGPKLLIQFQNNGVVDDSQLPKDRFSAERLKGVDSTLKIQPAKLEDSAVYLCASSLSPAGQNIQYFGAGTRLSVL.